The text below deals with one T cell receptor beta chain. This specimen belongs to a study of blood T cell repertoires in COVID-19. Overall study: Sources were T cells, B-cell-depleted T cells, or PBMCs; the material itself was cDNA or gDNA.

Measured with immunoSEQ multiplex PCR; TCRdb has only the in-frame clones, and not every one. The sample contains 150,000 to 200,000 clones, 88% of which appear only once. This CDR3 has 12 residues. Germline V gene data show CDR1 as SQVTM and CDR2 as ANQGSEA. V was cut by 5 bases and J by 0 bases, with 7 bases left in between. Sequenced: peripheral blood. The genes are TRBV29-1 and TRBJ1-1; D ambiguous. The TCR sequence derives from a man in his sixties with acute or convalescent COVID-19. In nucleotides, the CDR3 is TGCAGCGTTCCAGAAATGAACACTGAAGCTTTCTTT. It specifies CSVPEMNTEAFF.